What follows are 3 T cell receptor beta chains derived from one specimen sequenced in a study of T cells in women clearing cervical HPV infection. Measured with immunoSEQ multiplex PCR; TCRdb has only the in-frame clones, and not every one. The repertoire table contains about 48,000 clones. The specimen sequenced was blood buffy coat. Receptor source: a woman aged 18 to 75 with a cervical HPV16 infection that either progressed to CIN3+ or cleared (not recorded which).

A word on this clone: With the read ending 3 residues before the CDR3 end, the germline J gene is used to fill in that end. The chain is built from TRBV7-8 and TRBJ2-1, with D perhaps TRBD1 (7 bases). V lost 2 bases and J lost 7, with 15 bases in between. The CDR3 covers 15 residues. Germline lookup yields CDR1 SGHVS and CDR2 FQNEAQ. CDR3 bases read: TGTGCCAGCAGCTTATGGGGGGACAGATCTAATGAG. Protein product: CASSLWGDRSNE. The full CDR3 reads CASSLWGDRSNEQFF. The full variable domain, completed using reference TRBV7-8 and TRBJ2-1, is GAGVSQSPRYKVAKRGQDVALRCDPISGHVSLFWYQQALGQGPEFLTYFQNEAQLDKSGLPSDRFFAERPEGSVSTLKIQRTQQEDSAVYLCASSLWGDRSNEQFFGPGTRLTVL.

Remarks on this clone: The read gets to within 3 residues of the CDR3 end, and the germline J gene fills in the rest. The chain uses TRBV5-4 and TRBJ2-7, with TRBD2 identical over 7 bases. The CDR3 sequence is 16 residues long. Germline CDR1 reads SGHNT; CDR2 reads YYREEE (reference sequence). Trimming removed 5 bases from V and 5 bases from J; junction bases left unmatched: 16. CDR3 loop: CASSSVPAGVPHEQYF. CDR3 DNA, as far as it was read: TGTGCCAGCAGTTCGGTTCCCGCGGGAGTCCCCCACGAG.

As for this clone: The CDR3 end lies 3 residues beyond the end of the read and is filled in from the germline J gene. The chain carries TRBV28 and TRBJ2-3, with TRBD1 matching over 12 bases. Germline CDR1 reads MDHEN; CDR2 reads SYDVKM. This CDR3 spans 17 amino acids. The DNA read from the CDR3 is TGTGCCAGCAGTTTAACGGGACAGGGGGCGCGTAGGTTTTCG. Its translation is CASSLTGQGARRFS. The full CDR3 reads CASSLTGQGARRFSQYF.